The clone carrying this TCR beta chain was recorded once. An input of 0.5 to 1 ug of RNA was subjected to reverse transcription using random hexamers. MiXCR, run by TCRdb on the immunoSEQ multiplex PCR reads, gives a single entry per CDR3 protein. The sample shows approximately 110,000 distinct CDR3 sequences, around 94% of them seen only once. The CDR3 extends over 19 amino acids. J gave up 0 bases and V 0 bases, and 9 bases lay outside the gene matches. Per the germline V gene, CDR1 is SGHVS and CDR2 is FNYEAQ. The sample comes from a study of CD8 T cells in Susac syndrome. V usage is TRBV7-6 and J usage is TRBJ2-1, with 9 bases fitting TRBD1. This sequence was found in a human donor in good health. The specimen sequenced was CD4+ T cells from PBMCs. DNA of the CDR3: TGTGCCAGCAGCTTAGCCAGAACGGGACAGGGAGGCTCCTACAATGAGCAGTTCTTC. This encodes CASSLARTGQGGSYNEQFF.